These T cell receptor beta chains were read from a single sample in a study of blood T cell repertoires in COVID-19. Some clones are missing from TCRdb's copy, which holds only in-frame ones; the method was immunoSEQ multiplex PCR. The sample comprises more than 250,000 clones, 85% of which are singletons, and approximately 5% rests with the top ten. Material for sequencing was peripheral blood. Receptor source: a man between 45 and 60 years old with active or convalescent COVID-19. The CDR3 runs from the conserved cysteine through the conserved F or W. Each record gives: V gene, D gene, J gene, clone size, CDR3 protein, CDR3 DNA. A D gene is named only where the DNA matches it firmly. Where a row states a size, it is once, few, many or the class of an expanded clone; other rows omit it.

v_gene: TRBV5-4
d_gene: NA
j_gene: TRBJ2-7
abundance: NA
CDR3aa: CASSPGQRGSYEQYF
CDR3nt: TGTGCCAGCAGCCCTGGACAGCGGGGATCCTACGAGCAGTACTTC

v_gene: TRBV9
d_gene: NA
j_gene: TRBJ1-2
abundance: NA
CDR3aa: CASSPTTAGLDGYTF
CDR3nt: TGTGCCAGCAGCCCAACGACAGCGGGGTTGGATGGCTACACCTTC

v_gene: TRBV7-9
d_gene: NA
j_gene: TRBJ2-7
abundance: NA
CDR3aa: CASSPNAGSEQYF
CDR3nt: TGTGCCAGCAGCCCCAACGCGGGGTCCGAGCAGTACTTC

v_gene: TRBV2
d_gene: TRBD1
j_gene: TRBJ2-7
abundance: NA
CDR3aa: CASSPDRGLEQYF
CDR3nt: TGTGCCAGCAGTCCTGACAGGGGGCTTGAGCAGTACTTC

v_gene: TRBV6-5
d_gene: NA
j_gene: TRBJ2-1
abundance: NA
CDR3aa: CASSPGTSQQFF
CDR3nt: TGTGCCAGCAGTCCCGGGACAAGCCAGCAGTTCTTC

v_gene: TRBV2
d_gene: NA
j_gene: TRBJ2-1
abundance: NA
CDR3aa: CASNQENNEQFF
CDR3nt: TGTGCCAGTAATCAGGAAAACAATGAGCAGTTCTTC

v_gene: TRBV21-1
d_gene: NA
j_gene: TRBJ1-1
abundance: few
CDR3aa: CASSKSIGVNTEAFF
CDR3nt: TGTGCCAGCAGCAAATCGATCGGGGTGAACACTGAAGCTTTCTTT

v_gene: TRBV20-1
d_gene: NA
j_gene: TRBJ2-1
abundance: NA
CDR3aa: CSAERAGEQFF
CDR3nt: TGCAGTGCCGAGAGGGCAGGTGAGCAGTTCTTC

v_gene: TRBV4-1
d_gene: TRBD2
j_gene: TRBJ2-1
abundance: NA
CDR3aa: CASSPPGGHFNEQFF
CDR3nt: TGCGCCAGCAGTCCTCCGGGGGGGCATTTCAATGAGCAGTTCTTC

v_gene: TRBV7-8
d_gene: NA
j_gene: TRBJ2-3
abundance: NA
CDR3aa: CASSFFDRVADTQYF
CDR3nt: TGTGCCAGCAGCTTTTTTGATCGGGTTGCGGATACGCAGTATTTT

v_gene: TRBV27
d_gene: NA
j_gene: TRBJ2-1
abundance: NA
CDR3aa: CASRRGLPSDEQFF
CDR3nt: TGTGCCAGCAGACGGGGACTGCCATCAGATGAGCAGTTCTTC

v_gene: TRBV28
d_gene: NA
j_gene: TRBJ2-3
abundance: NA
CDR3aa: CASSLARGSGRTQYF
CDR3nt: TGTGCCAGCAGTTTAGCCCGAGGGTCCGGCCGGACGCAGTATTTT

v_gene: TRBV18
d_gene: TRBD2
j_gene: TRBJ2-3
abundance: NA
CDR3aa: CASSPRETSFADTQYF
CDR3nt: TGTGCCAGCTCACCCCGGGAGACTAGCTTCGCAGATACGCAGTATTTT

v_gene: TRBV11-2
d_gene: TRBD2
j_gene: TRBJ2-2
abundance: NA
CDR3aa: CASSRGGVNTGELFF
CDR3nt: TGTGCCAGCAGCCGCGGGGGGGTGAACACCGGGGAGCTGTTTTTT

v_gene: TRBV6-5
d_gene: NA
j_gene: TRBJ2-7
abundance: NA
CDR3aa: CASSYAPGSSYEQYF
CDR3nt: TGTGCCAGCAGTTACGCCCCGGGGAGCTCCTACGAGCAGTACTTC

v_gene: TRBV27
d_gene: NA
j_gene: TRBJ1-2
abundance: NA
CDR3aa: CASSFWGAGMTGPYGYTF
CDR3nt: TGTGCCAGCAGTTTTTGGGGAGCGGGAATGACAGGCCCCTATGGCTACACCTTC

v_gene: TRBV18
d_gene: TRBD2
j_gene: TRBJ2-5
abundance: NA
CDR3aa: CASSPPGTSGSGTQYF
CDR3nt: TGTGCCAGCTCACCACCGGGGACTAGCGGGAGTGGGACCCAGTACTTC

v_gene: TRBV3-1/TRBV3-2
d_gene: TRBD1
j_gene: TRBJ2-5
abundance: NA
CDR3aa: CASTRQGSETQYF
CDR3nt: TGTGCCAGCACCAGACAGGGCTCGGAGACCCAGTACTTC

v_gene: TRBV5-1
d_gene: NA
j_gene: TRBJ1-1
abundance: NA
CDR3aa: CASSPISDTNTEAFF
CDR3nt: TGCGCCAGCAGCCCTATATCGGACACGAACACTGAAGCTTTCTTT

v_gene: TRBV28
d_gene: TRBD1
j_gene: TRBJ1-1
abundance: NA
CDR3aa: CASIPPGRGTNTEAFF
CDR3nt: TGTGCCAGCATCCCCCCCGGCAGGGGGACGAACACTGAAGCTTTCTTT

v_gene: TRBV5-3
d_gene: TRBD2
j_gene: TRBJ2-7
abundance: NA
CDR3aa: CVRRDPSGSSSYEQYF
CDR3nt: TGTGTCAGAAGGGATCCTAGCGGCTCCAGCTCCTACGAGCAGTACTTC

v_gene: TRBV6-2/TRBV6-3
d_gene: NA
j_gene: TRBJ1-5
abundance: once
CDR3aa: CASSYFRSNQPQHF
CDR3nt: TGTGCCAGCAGTTACTTCAGATCTAATCAGCCCCAGCATTTT

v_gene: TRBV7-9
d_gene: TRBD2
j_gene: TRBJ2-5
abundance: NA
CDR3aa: CASSPRTSGSIETQYF
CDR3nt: TGTGCCAGCAGCCCACGGACTAGCGGGAGTATAGAGACCCAGTACTTC

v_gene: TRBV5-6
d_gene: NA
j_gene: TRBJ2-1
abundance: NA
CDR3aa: CASGPRGGRFF
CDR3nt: TGTGCCAGCGGCCCGCGAGGAGGTAGGTTCTTC

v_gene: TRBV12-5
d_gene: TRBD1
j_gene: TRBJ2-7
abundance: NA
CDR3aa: CASDPDRGRLYEQYF
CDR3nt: TGTGCTAGTGACCCGGACAGGGGCCGCCTCTACGAGCAGTACTTC

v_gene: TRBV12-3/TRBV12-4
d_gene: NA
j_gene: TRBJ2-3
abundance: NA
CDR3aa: CASSLPGDTQYF
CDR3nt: TGTGCCAGCAGTTTACCCGGAGATACGCAGTATTTT

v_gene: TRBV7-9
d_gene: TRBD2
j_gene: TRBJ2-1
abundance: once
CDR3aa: CASGRTSGGIDEQFF
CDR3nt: TGTGCCAGCGGTCGGACTAGCGGGGGAATTGATGAGCAGTTCTTC

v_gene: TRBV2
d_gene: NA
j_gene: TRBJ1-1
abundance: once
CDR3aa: CASSGQALFEAFF
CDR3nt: TGTGCCAGCAGTGGGCAGGCACTCTTTGAAGCTTTCTTT

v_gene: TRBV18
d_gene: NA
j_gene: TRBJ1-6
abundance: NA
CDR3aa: CASSPLQMGESPLHF
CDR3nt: TGTGCCAGCTCACCTTTACAGATGGGAGAATCACCCCTCCACTTT

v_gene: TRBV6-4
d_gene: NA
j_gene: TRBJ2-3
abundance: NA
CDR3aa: CASSDSLVASTDTQYF
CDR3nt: TGTGCCAGCAGTGACTCTCTAGTCGCAAGCACAGATACGCAGTATTTT

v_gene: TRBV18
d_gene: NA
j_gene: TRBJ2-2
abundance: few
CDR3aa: CASSPSQGYTGELFF
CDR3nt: TGTGCCAGCTCACCATCCCAGGGGTACACCGGGGAGCTGTTTTTT

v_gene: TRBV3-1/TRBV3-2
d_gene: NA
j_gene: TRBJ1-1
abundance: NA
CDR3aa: CASSQVGGTEAFF
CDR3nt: TGTGCCAGCAGCCAAGTCGGGGGCACTGAAGCTTTCTTT

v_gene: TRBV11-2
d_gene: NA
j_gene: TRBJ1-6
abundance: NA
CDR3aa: CASSLVATAKSPLHF
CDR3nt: TGTGCCAGCAGCTTAGTTGCGACAGCCAAGTCACCCCTCCACTTT

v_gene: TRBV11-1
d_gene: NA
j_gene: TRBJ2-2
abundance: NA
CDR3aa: CASSLGTVNTGELFF
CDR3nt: TGTGCCAGCAGCTTAGGGACAGTGAACACCGGGGAGCTGTTTTTT

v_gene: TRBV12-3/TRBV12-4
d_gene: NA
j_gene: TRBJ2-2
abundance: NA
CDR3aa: CASSLNTGELFF
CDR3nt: TGTGCCAGCAGTCTAAACACCGGGGAGCTGTTTTTT

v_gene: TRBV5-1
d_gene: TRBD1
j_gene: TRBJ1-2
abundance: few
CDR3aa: CASSLAATGDYYGYTF
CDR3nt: TGCGCCAGCAGCTTGGCCGCTACAGGGGATTACTATGGCTACACCTTC

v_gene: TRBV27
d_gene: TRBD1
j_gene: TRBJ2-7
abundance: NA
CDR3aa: CASSTLLGQAYEQYF
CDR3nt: TGTGCCAGCAGCACCCTACTGGGACAGGCCTACGAGCAGTACTTC

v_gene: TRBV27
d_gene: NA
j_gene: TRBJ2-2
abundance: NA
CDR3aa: CASSILRHGELFF
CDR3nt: TGTGCCAGCAGTATACTAAGGCACGGGGAGCTGTTTTTT

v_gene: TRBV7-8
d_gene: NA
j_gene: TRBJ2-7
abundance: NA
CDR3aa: CASSYAMGVVAYEQYF
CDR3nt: TGTGCCAGCAGCTACGCGATGGGAGTCGTGGCCTACGAGCAGTACTTC

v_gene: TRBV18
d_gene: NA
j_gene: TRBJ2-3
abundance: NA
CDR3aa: CASSLPGQSLTQYF
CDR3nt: TGTGCCAGCTCACTCCCCGGACAGTCCTTAACGCAGTATTTT